This entry lists 14 T cell receptor beta chains sequenced from one sample in a study of T cells in localized non-small cell lung cancer. Here immunoSEQ multiplex PCR was the method, and the copy in TCRdb shows in-frame clones only, minus some. The profile shows 1,300 to 1,500 clones, 24% of them singletons. The material sequenced was normal lung tissue next to the tumor, taken before any cancer treatment. These receptors came from a man aged 18-55 years with stage II lung adenocarcinoma.

This clone appeared a few times. J is TRBJ2-5 and V is TRBV7-6, with a tentative D call TRBD2 (5 bases). CDR1 and CDR2 from the germline V gene are SGHVS and FNYEAQ. There are 14 residues in the CDR3. V shed 5 bases and J shed 6 bases, with 16 bases lying between them. CDR3 DNA sequence: TGTGCCAGCAGCCCCGGGCCGGAGGCAAAGACCCAGTACTTC. It is translated as CASSPGPEAKTQYF.

The genes are TRBV9 and TRBJ2-2, with unresolved D. The CDR3 has 12 amino acids. Germline lookup yields CDR1 SGDLS and CDR2 YYNGEE. Trimming left V 5 bases short and J 8 bases short, with 10 bases between. CDR3 amino acids: CASSGPAGELFF. The CDR3 DNA is TGTGCCAGCAGTGGCCCTGCGGGGGAGCTGTTTTTT.

This clone was detected only once. V usage is TRBV29-1 and J usage is TRBJ1-2; D is possibly TRBD1 (5 bases). Trimming removed 2 bases at V and 5 bases at J, with 15 bases between. Germline V gives CDR1 SQVTM, CDR2 ANQGSEA. The CDR3 runs to 14 residues. This CDR3 is CSVEREGRTYGYTF. The DNA for the CDR3 is TGCAGCGTTGAACGTGAGGGGCGGACATATGGCTACACCTTC.

This clone was found a few times. V gene TRBV30 combines with J gene TRBJ1-2; 8 bases line up with TRBD1. The CDR3 sequence is 14 residues long. CDR1 and CDR2 (germline): GTSNPN, SVGIG (reference sequence). V trimming: 4 bases; J trimming: 11 bases; junction bases outside the gene matches: 15. CDR3 bases: TGTGCCTGGACAATCGAGGGGCAGGGGGCGCGATACACCTTC. Translation gives CAWTIEGQGARYTF.

This clone was recorded a few times. The chain couples TRBV9 to TRBJ2-7; D gene ambiguous. V dropped 4 bases and J dropped 9 bases, with 29 bases sitting between them. The CDR3 has 17 amino acids. CDR1 is SGDLS and CDR2 is YYNGEE in the germline V gene. CDR3 residues: CASSPRVRASEESGQYF. CDR3 sequence (DNA): TGTGCCAGCAGCCCACGGGTAAGGGCTAGTGAGGAGAGTGGGCAGTACTTC.

This chain uses TRBV28 with TRBJ1-1; no clear D. The CDR3 length is 13 residues. V lost 4 bases to trimming and J lost 0 bases, with 6 bases between them. Germline V gene data show CDR1 as MDHEN and CDR2 as SYDVKM. The CDR3 loop reads CASSSGMNTEAFF. The CDR3, as DNA: TGTGCCAGCAGTTCGGGGATGAACACTGAAGCTTTCTTT.

This chain uses TRBV19 with TRBJ2-2; TRBD1 aligns across 7 bases. In germline, CDR1 is LNHDA, CDR2 SQIVND (reference sequence). The CDR3 spans 16 residues. Trimming cost V 5 bases and J 0 bases; bases outside gene matches: 6. CDR3 sequence: CASSARQGANTGELFF. CDR3 in DNA: TGTGCCAGTAGTGCCAGACAGGGAGCGAACACCGGGGAGCTGTTTTTT.

This clone showed up just a few times. The chain carries TRBV6-8 and TRBJ2-5; 14 bases align to TRBD2. The CDR3 loop spans 16 amino acids. V gave up 6 bases and J gave up 4 bases; unmatched junction bases: 7. Germline CDR1 and CDR2: MNHGY and SAAAGT. The DNA of the CDR3 is TGTGCCAGCAGCCAGACTAGCGGGGGGGGAGGAGAGACCCAGTACTTC. This translates into CASSQTSGGGGETQYF.

This chain connects TRBV29-1 to TRBJ2-5; the match to TRBD1 covers 7 bases. Germline-derived CDR1 and CDR2 are SQVTM and ANQGSEA. This CDR3 has 18 residues. V trimming: 4 bases; J trimming: 1 base; junction bases outside the gene matches: 18. The CDR3 loop reads CSVATTLRGPTAQETQYF. CDR3 DNA: TGCAGCGTTGCGACGACCTTAAGGGGGCCGACTGCCCAAGAGACCCAGTACTTC.

The rearrangement uses TRBV6-8 and TRBJ1-3, with TRBD1 as a possible D gene (5 bases). V was cut by 0 bases and J by 10 bases, with 13 bases left in between. The CDR3 loop spans 14 amino acids. The V gene's germline CDR1 is MNHGY and CDR2 SAAAGT. CDR3 loop: CASSYSIPGGTIYF. The CDR3 DNA follows: TGTGCCAGCAGTTACTCGATCCCGGGGGGAACCATATATTTT.

The table lists this clone with a few counts. The V and J genes are TRBV9 and TRBJ2-3, with a weak D call TRBD1 (6 bases). The germline V and J ends were trimmed by 4 bases and 2 bases, with 20 bases remaining between them. The CDR3 loop spans 17 amino acids. The germline V gene encodes CDR1 SGDLS and CDR2 YYNGEE. CDR3 bases: TGTGCCAGCAGCATAAAACAGGGTACTGGTTCCACAGATACGCAGTATTTT. Protein: CASSIKQGTGSTDTQYF.

The V call is TRBV11-3, the J call TRBJ2-7, with D possibly matching TRBD1 (5 bases). V lost 4 bases and J lost 8, with 18 bases in between. The CDR3 extends over 14 amino acids. Looked up from germline, CDR1 is SGHNT and CDR2 is YENEEA. The CDR3 region has the DNA TGTGCCAGCAGCTCGCAGGTGGGGCTGGGGCAGCAGTACTTC. This sequence encodes CASSSQVGLGQQYF.

V is TRBV28 and J is TRBJ1-3; 7 bases map to TRBD1. The CDR3 sequence is 16 residues long. Germline CDR1 MDHEN, CDR2 SYDVKM. Trimming removed 3 bases from V and 5 bases from J; junction bases left unmatched: 10. CDR3 DNA: TGTGCCAGCAGTTTGGCAGCCGGACAGGCTAGAAACACCATATATTTT. Translating it yields CASSLAAGQARNTIYF.

The rearrangement links TRBV29-1 to TRBJ2-5, with 8 nucleotides matching TRBD2. Germline CDR1 reads SQVTM; CDR2 reads ANQGSEA. With 6 bases clipped from V and 0 bases from J, the junction kept 12 bases outside the gene matches. CDR3 length: 16 amino acids. CDR3: CSVLWGSGEYQETQYF. CDR3 DNA sequence: TGCAGCGTCCTCTGGGGTAGCGGGGAGTACCAAGAGACCCAGTACTTC.